This passage covers 31 T cell receptor beta chains from one sample sequenced in a study of CD8 T cells in Susac syndrome. After extraction with the RNeasy kit, about 0.5 to 1 ug of the RNA was reverse transcribed using random hexamers. One entry per CDR3 protein results from TCRdb running MiXCR on the immunoSEQ multiplex PCR reads. The table lists 50,000 or so distinct CDR3 sequences, 80% to 95% of them singletons. Sequencing was carried out using CD8+ T cells from PBMCs. These receptors came from a human donor in good health.

V and J are TRBV7-9 and TRBJ2-7; D is ambiguous. Germline-derived CDR1 and CDR2 are SEHNR and FQNEAQ (reference sequence). V lost 3 bases and J 1 base, leaving 10 bases between the germline ends. The CDR3 length is 14 residues. CDR3 protein: CASSLAVVSYEQYF. As DNA, the CDR3 is TGTGCCAGCAGCTTGGCCGTTGTGTCCTACGAGCAGTACTTC.

This chain uses TRBV12-3 or TRBV12-4 with TRBJ2-5, with D possibly being TRBD1 or TRBD2 (5 bases each). The CDR3 runs 16 residues. V lost 5 bases to trimming and J lost 0 bases, with 16 bases between them. The CDR3: CASSTSGPMYQETQYF. In DNA form, the CDR3 reads TGTGCCAGCAGTACATCGGGACCGATGTACCAAGAGACCCAGTACTTC.

V is TRBV27 and J is TRBJ2-7; D gene uncertain. The V and J ends lost 2 bases and 3 bases respectively, with 11 bases between them. The V gene's germline CDR1 is MNHEY and CDR2 SMNVEV (reference sequence). The CDR3 is 14 residues long. The CDR3 loop reads CASSLHAGSYEQYF. The CDR3 DNA reads as TGTGCCAGCAGTTTACACGCCGGTAGCTACGAGCAGTACTTC.

This chain joins TRBV9 and TRBJ2-1; TRBD1 agrees at 8 bases. The CDR3 consists of 16 residues. V was pared by 2 bases and J by 1 base, with 5 bases of the junction left unmatched. Germline CDR1 reads SGDLS; CDR2 reads YYNGEE. The CDR3 loop is CASSVSRDRSYNEQFF. CDR3 bases: TGTGCCAGCAGCGTTTCGCGGGACAGGTCCTACAATGAGCAGTTCTTC.

The CDR3 DNA is TGTGCCACCCGTCCGGGACAGGGGTACAATGAGCAGTTCTTC. It specifies CATRPGQGYNEQFF. This chain links TRBV6-2 or TRBV6-3 with TRBJ2-1; 10 nucleotides agree with TRBD1. Germline values: CDR1 MNHEY, CDR2 SVGEGT. The junction had 7 bases not matched to a gene; V was cut back by 10 bases and J by 4 bases. The CDR3 runs to 14 residues.

The chain combines TRBV29-1 with TRBJ1-1; unclear D gene. Trimming stripped 6 bases from V and 5 bases from J, with 16 bases between. The germline V gene has CDR1 SQVTM and CDR2 ANQGSEA. The CDR3 runs to 13 residues. CDR3: CSVVGMSKTEAFF. The CDR3 DNA is TGCAGCGTAGTAGGGATGAGTAAAACTGAAGCTTTCTTT.

The gene calls are TRBV20-1 and TRBJ1-5; D is possibly TRBD1 (6 bases). Germline lookup yields CDR1 DFQATT and CDR2 SNEGSKA (reference sequence). There are 14 residues in the CDR3. Between the trimmed V and J ends, which lost 6 bases and 8 bases, there was a span of 20 bases. CDR3 sequence: CSARTDDLVEPQHF. The CDR3 DNA is TGCAGTGCGAGGACAGACGACCTCGTGGAGCCCCAGCATTTT.

This rearrangement joins TRBV18 to TRBJ2-7, with TRBD1 identical over 10 bases. Germline CDR1 is KGHSH and CDR2 is LQKENI. The CDR3 has 16 residues. Germline trimming cut 6 bases from V and 3 bases from J; bases unmatched to any gene: 11. In DNA form, the CDR3 reads TGTGCCAGCTCCGGGACAGGGGCGGGGGATGGCTACGAGCAGTACTTC. Its protein is CASSGTGAGDGYEQYF.

In its sample, this clonotype was seen once. The V and J genes are TRBV7-2 and TRBJ2-3; TRBD2 might be the D (5 bases). Deletions cut 4 bases from V and 5 bases from J, with 10 bases between. CDR3 length equals 13 residues. From germline, CDR1 is SGHTA and CDR2 FQGNSA. The CDR3 sequence: CASSSPGRDTQYF. CDR3 nucleotides: TGTGCCAGCAGCTCCCCGGGAAGAGATACGCAGTATTTT.

The chain carries TRBV7-6 and TRBJ2-7; 9 bases map to TRBD2. After removal of 2 bases from V and 0 bases from J, the junction contained 2 bases not matched to a gene. The CDR3 totals 15 residues. Germline CDR1 and CDR2: SGHVS and FNYEAQ. DNA for the CDR3: TGTGCCAGCAGCTTATCTAGCGGGGACTCCTACGAGCAGTACTTC. Translating gives CASSLSSGDSYEQYF.

This chain connects TRBV27 to TRBJ1-5; unclear D gene. V was shortened by 3 bases and J by 1 base, with 7 bases between the two germline ends. This CDR3 is built from 14 residues. Germline V gene lookup returns CDR1 MNHEY and CDR2 SMNVEV (reference sequence). The CDR3 protein is CASSFESSNQPQHF. DNA for the CDR3: TGTGCCAGCAGTTTCGAGTCGAGCAATCAGCCCCAGCATTTT.

This chain uses TRBV12-3 or TRBV12-4 with TRBJ2-3, with D unclear. The CDR3 totals 13 residues. The V and J ends lost 1 base and 6 bases respectively, with 8 bases between them. The CDR3 nucleotides read TGTGCCAGCAGTTTAGAAGGTTGGGATACGCAGTATTTT. Amino acid sequence: CASSLEGWDTQYF.

The chain is built from TRBV19 and TRBJ1-5; 7 bases are shared with TRBD1. The CDR3 spans 14 residues. The germline gives CDR1 LNHDA, CDR2 SQIVND (reference sequence). V shed 3 bases and J 6 bases; nucleotides not matched to a gene: 5. CDR3 in DNA: TGTGCCAGTAGTATTGAGGACAGGATTCAGCCCCAGCATTTT. It yields the protein CASSIEDRIQPQHF. Drawing the rest from reference TRBV19 and TRBJ1-5, the complete variable domain is DGGITQSPKYLFRKEGQNVTLSCEQNLNHDAMYWYRQDPGQGLRLIYYSQIVNDFQKGDIAEGYSVSREKKESFPLTVTSAQKNPTAFYLCASSIEDRIQPQHFGDGTRLSIL.

The chain employs TRBV27 and TRBJ1-1; the D is unclear. Germline CDR1 is MNHEY and CDR2 is SMNVEV (reference sequence). The ends were cut back, 5 bases at V and 0 bases at J, with 13 bases in the middle. The CDR3 extends over 15 amino acids. The CDR3 loop is CASSPYLTVNTEAFF. For the CDR3, the DNA is TGTGCCAGCAGTCCCTACCTAACAGTGAACACTGAAGCTTTCTTT.

The genes are TRBV25-1 and TRBJ1-2; 9 bases agree with TRBD1. The CDR3 runs to 11 residues. Germline values: CDR1 MGHDK, CDR2 SYGVNS. V gave up 4 bases and J gave up 12 bases; unmatched junction bases: 3. The CDR3 loop is CASSGTGEHTF. The CDR3 nucleotides are TGTGCCAGCAGTGGGACAGGGGAACACACCTTC.

The chain employs TRBV30 and TRBJ2-5; D gene uncertain. The V end lost 0 bases, the J end lost 0 bases, and 5 bases lay between the germline ends. This CDR3 comprises 13 residues. Germline CDR1 GTSNPN, CDR2 SVGIG (reference sequence). The CDR3 region is CAWSVNHQETQYF. In DNA, the CDR3 is TGTGCCTGGAGTGTAAACCACCAAGAGACCCAGTACTTC.

The chain has TRBV11-2 and TRBJ2-7; D possibly corresponds to TRBD2 (6 bases). CDR1 and CDR2 (germline): SGHAT, FQNNGV. This CDR3 has 16 residues. V lost 1 base, J lost 5 bases, and 18 bases lay in between. The CDR3, as DNA: TGTGCCAGCAGCTTAGTCCCCGGGCAGGGACTTCACGAGCAGTACTTC. Translation: CASSLVPGQGLHEQYF.

The chain recombines TRBV5-1 with TRBJ2-7, with 9 nucleotides matching TRBD1. Germline values: CDR1 SGHRS, CDR2 YFSETQ. The CDR3 length is 15 residues. V dropped 0 bases and J dropped 3; count of bases not matched to a gene: 4. In DNA, the CDR3 is TGCGCCAGCAGCTTGGTGACAGGGGGAAACTACGAGCAGTACTTC. It yields the protein CASSLVTGGNYEQYF.

The chain carries TRBV6-5 and TRBJ2-1; 12 bases agree with TRBD2. This CDR3 comprises 18 residues. From germline, CDR1 is MNHEY and CDR2 SVGAGI. V shed 0 bases, J shed 1 base, and the junction held 4 bases outside the gene matches. CDR3 sequence (DNA): TGTGCCAGCAGTTACTCCGCCGGACTAGCGGGGTCCTACAATGAGCAGTTCTTC. This encodes CASSYSAGLAGSYNEQFF.

V is TRBV13 and J is TRBJ1-5; D is ambiguous. Germline loops: CDR1 PRHDT, CDR2 FYEKMQ (reference sequence). The CDR3 runs 12 residues. V was trimmed by 3 bases and J by 4 bases, leaving 4 bases between them. The chain's CDR3 is CASSFENQPQHF. CDR3 coding DNA: TGTGCCAGCAGCTTCGAGAATCAGCCCCAGCATTTT.

The chain combines TRBV12-5 with TRBJ2-7, with 9 bases identical to TRBD1. Germline CDR1 and CDR2: LGHNT and FRNRAP. The CDR3 length is 17 residues. The V segment lost 0 bases and the J segment 2 bases; nucleotides outside the gene matches: 8. CDR3 coding DNA: TGTGCTAGTGGTTTGGTAATCACGACAGGGGGGACCTACGAGCAGTACTTC. Its translation: CASGLVITTGGTYEQYF.

The chain recombines TRBV25-1 with TRBJ2-1, with D uncertain. This CDR3 region has 16 residues. Germline CDR1 and CDR2: MGHDK and SYGVNS. Trimming took 4 bases from V and 0 from J, leaving 13 bases between them. The CDR3 region has the DNA TGTGCCAGCAGTGCACAAACTGAACACTCCTACAATGAGCAGTTCTTC. It encodes CASSAQTEHSYNEQFF.

This clonotype was recorded once. This chain connects TRBV5-4 to TRBJ1-2; 7 bases map to TRBD1. This CDR3 has 12 residues. The ends lost 4 bases at V and 9 bases at J; junction bases unmatched: 6. Looked up from germline, CDR1 is SGHNT and CDR2 is YYREEE (reference sequence). The CDR3 DNA is TGTGCCAGCAGCCCGGGACAGTTGCGCTACACCTTC. Translation gives CASSPGQLRYTF.

The CDR3 loop is CASSPRVPDEAFF. The CDR3 DNA follows: TGTGCCAGTAGTCCCAGGGTTCCTGATGAAGCTTTCTTT. The chain joins TRBV19 to TRBJ1-1, with D tentatively TRBD1 (5 bases). Germline CDR1 LNHDA, CDR2 SQIVND (reference sequence). CDR3 length equals 13 residues. Trimming took 5 bases from V and 7 from J, leaving 14 bases between them.

V and J are TRBV7-9 and TRBJ1-1, with D tentatively TRBD1 (5 bases). CDR3 length: 16 amino acids. Germline CDR1 reads SEHNR; CDR2 reads FQNEAQ (reference sequence). With 6 bases removed from V and 0 bases from J, the gap between germline ends came to 17 bases. The chain's CDR3 is CASSPADRFMNTEAFF. In nucleotides, the CDR3 is TGTGCCAGCAGTCCGGCAGACAGATTCATGAACACTGAAGCTTTCTTT.

The DNA for the CDR3 is TGCAGTATCGGGACAGGGCACTCAGAGGGTGGCTACACCTTC. Translated, it gives CSIGTGHSEGGYTF. The chain links TRBV29-1 to TRBJ1-2; TRBD1 agrees at 9 bases. Germline CDR1 SQVTM, CDR2 ANQGSEA. This CDR3 spans 14 amino acids.

V is TRBV7-9 and J is TRBJ2-1; D might be TRBD1 or TRBD2, each matching 5 bases. CDR3 size: 12 residues. Germline CDR1 and CDR2: SEHNR and FQNEAQ (reference sequence). V was trimmed by 6 bases and J by 7 bases, leaving 10 bases between them. The CDR3 nucleotides are TGTGCCAGCAGGTCGGGGCAGAATGAGCAGTTCTTC. It translates to CASRSGQNEQFF. Based on the CDR3 plus reference TRBV7-9 and TRBJ2-1, the full variable domain is DTGVSQNPRHKITKRGQNVTFRCDPISEHNRLYWYRQTLGQGPEFLTYFQNEAQLEKSRLLSDRFSAERPKGSFSTLEIQRTEQGDSAMYLCASRSGQNEQFFGPGTRLTVL.

This chain links TRBV5-6 with TRBJ1-4; perhaps TRBD1 as D (5 bases). V was trimmed by 7 bases and J by 8 bases, leaving 21 bases between them. Germline-derived CDR1 and CDR2 are SGHDT and YYEEEE. This CDR3 is 15 amino acids long. CDR3 in DNA: TGTGCCAGCCGATCCGGGAGGGGAATCTTAGAAAAACTGTTTTTT. Translating gives CASRSGRGILEKLFF. Full variable domain (outside the CDR3, taken from reference TRBV5-6 and TRBJ1-4): DAGVTQSPTHLIKTRGQQVTLRCSPKSGHDTVSWYQQALGQGPQFIFQYYEEEERQRGNFPDRFSGHQFPNYSSELNVNALLLGDSALYLCASRSGRGILEKLFFGSGTQLSVL.

The rearrangement joins TRBV19 to TRBJ2-1, with 9 bases aligning to TRBD2. This CDR3 spans 14 amino acids. With V trimmed by 4 bases and J by 5 bases, 3 bases remained unmatched. Germline V lookup: CDR1 LNHDA, CDR2 SQIVND (reference sequence). The CDR3 loop reads CASSTLAGHNEQFF. Written as DNA, the CDR3 is TGTGCCAGTAGTACCCTAGCGGGACACAATGAGCAGTTCTTC. The entire variable domain, with the rest obtained from reference TRBV19 and TRBJ2-1, is as follows: DGGITQSPKYLFRKEGQNVTLSCEQNLNHDAMYWYRQDPGQGLRLIYYSQIVNDFQKGDIAEGYSVSREKKESFPLTVTSAQKNPTAFYLCASSTLAGHNEQFFGPGTRLTVL.

The CDR3 DNA is TGTGCCAGCAGCTTACAACTAGCGGGAGGCTACGAGCAGTACTTC. Its protein product is CASSLQLAGGYEQYF. The genes are TRBV13 and TRBJ2-7, with 12 nucleotides matching TRBD2. CDR3 length: 15 residues. V shed 2 bases and J 3 bases; nucleotides not matched to a gene: 2. Germline values: CDR1 PRHDT, CDR2 FYEKMQ (reference sequence).

DNA for the CDR3: TGTGCCAGCAGCCAGAAGGGTGGGTTAGCCAAAAACATTCAGTACTTC. This sequence encodes CASSQKGGLAKNIQYF. The chain employs TRBV14 and TRBJ2-4; D remains unclear. V shed 3 bases and J shed 0 bases, with 12 bases lying between them. CDR1 and CDR2 (germline): SGHDN, FVKESK. This CDR3 has 16 residues.